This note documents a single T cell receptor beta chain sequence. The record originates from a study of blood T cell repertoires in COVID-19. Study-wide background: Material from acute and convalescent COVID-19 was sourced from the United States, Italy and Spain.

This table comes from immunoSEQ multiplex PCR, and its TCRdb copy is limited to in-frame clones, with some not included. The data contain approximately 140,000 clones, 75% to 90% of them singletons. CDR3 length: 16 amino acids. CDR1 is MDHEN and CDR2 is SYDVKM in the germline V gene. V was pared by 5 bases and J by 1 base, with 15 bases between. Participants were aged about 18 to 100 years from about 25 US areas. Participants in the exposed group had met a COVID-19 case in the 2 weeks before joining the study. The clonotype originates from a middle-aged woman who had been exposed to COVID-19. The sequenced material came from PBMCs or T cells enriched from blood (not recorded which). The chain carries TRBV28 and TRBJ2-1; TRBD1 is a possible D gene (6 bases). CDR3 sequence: CASSPPRQASYNEQFF. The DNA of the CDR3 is TGTGCCAGCAGTCCTCCGCGACAGGCATCCTACAATGAGCAGTTCTTC.